The entry that follows covers one TCR beta chain sequence. The data are from a study of blood T cell repertoires in COVID-19. Across the whole study: The origin of the acute and convalescent COVID-19 samples was the United States, Italy and Spain. Nucleic acid was either cDNA or gDNA, and it came from T cells, B-cell-depleted T cells, or PBMCs.

Methods used by the authors: Scientists estimated how many nucleated cells there were by amplifying reference gene primers. Generated by immunoSEQ multiplex PCR, the TCRdb table keeps only in-frame clones and is missing some. V and J calls and clone size are given by that table; D and trimming were obtained from the DNA. The data contain about 210,000 clones, about 76% of them singletons. Germline assignment: CDR1 SGHVS and CDR2 FNYEAQ. The junction had 16 bases not matched to a gene; V was cut back by 3 bases and J by 7 bases. The CDR3 extends over 17 amino acids. The study recruited people aged about 18 to 89 years across under 25 US areas.

The chain uses TRBV7-6 and TRBJ2-5, with 8 bases identical to TRBD1. Sequenced material: PBMCs or T cells enriched from blood (not recorded which). This receptor was obtained from a woman aged 45 to 65 with acute COVID-19. This CDR3 reads CASSFFLLQGASGTQYF. CDR3 DNA sequence: TGTGCCAGCAGCTTTTTTCTTCTCCAGGGGGCGAGCGGGACCCAGTACTTC.